This T cell receptor beta chain stems from a study of CD8 T cells in Susac syndrome. With random hexamers, roughly 0.5 to 1 ug RNA was reverse transcribed. An immunoSEQ multiplex PCR generated amplified TCR beta CDR3 products spanning 54 Vbeta and 13 Jbeta. TCRdb re-analysed the immunoSEQ multiplex PCR reads in MiXCR, keeping a single row per CDR3 protein. The sample records over 150,000 distinct CDR3 sequences, roughly 92% being singletons. Germline CDR1 and CDR2: SGDLS and YYNGEE. This CDR3 has 12 residues. V lost 4 bases and J lost 6, with 9 bases in between. Blood CD8+ and CD4+ T cells underwent high-throughput TCR beta sequencing. Each multiple sclerosis control was a treatment-naive patient with relapsing-remitting disease that was either stable or active.

The TCR was taken from a human donor with multiple sclerosis. Sequencing was performed on CD4+ T cells from PBMCs. This chain joins TRBV9 and TRBJ2-3; D not certain. Here the CDR3 reads CASSQDVDTQYF. CDR3 nucleotides: TGTGCCAGCAGCCAGGACGTCGATACGCAGTATTTT.